The 25 T cell receptor beta chains below were found in one sample sequenced in a study of blood T cell repertoires in COVID-19. Using immunoSEQ multiplex PCR, the repertoire was profiled, and TCRdb retains in-frame clones only, with some absent. Here the sample spans hundreds of thousands of clones, about 90% being singletons. What was sequenced was PBMCs or T cells enriched from blood (not recorded which). The receptor set was obtained from a woman under 40 who had recovered from COVID-19.

This clone showed up just once. The gene calls are TRBV11-3 and TRBJ2-1, with 13 bases aligning to TRBD2. Trimming at V came to 1 base and at J to 6 bases, leaving 12 bases not matched to a gene. Germline V gene sequence: CDR1 SGHNT, CDR2 YENEEA. The CDR3 is made up of 19 amino acids. CDR3 loop: CASSLGPRLAGGPPNEQFF. The CDR3 DNA reads as TGTGCCAGCAGCTTAGGCCCAAGACTAGCGGGGGGACCCCCCAATGAGCAGTTCTTC.

This clone was detected once. This chain joins TRBV2 and TRBJ2-3, with a weak D call TRBD1 (5 bases). This CDR3 has 15 residues. Germline V gene sequence: CDR1 SNHLY, CDR2 FYNNEI. Trimming cost V 3 bases and J 14 bases, with 24 bases left between them. The CDR3: CASSEGRVTSERTYF. CDR3 bases: TGTGCCAGCAGTGAGGGCAGGGTGACCTCCGAACGCACGTATTTT.

Concerning this clone itself: The same CDR3 is also encoded by other DNA sequences in this sample. The rearrangement links TRBV20-1 to TRBJ2-7, with D hard to call. Trimming removed 1 base at V and 2 bases at J, with 3 bases between. This CDR3 is built from 11 residues. CDR1 and CDR2 (germline): DFQATT, SNEGSKA (reference sequence). In DNA, the CDR3 is TGCAGTGCTAGAGGCGCCTACGAGCAGTACTTC. It specifies CSARGAYEQYF.

The chain is built from TRBV10-3 and TRBJ1-3; D possibly corresponds to TRBD1 (6 bases). The V end lost 4 bases, the J end lost 2 bases, and 6 bases lay between the germline ends. Germline V CDR1 and CDR2: ENHRY, SYGVKD. This CDR3 spans 13 amino acids. The CDR3, as DNA: TGTGCCATCAGTGCAGGGGCTGGAAACACCATATATTTT. Residues: CAISAGAGNTIYF.

This rearrangement joins TRBV7-2 to TRBJ2-5; 11 nucleotides agree with TRBD1. V gave up 8 bases and J gave up 4 bases; unmatched junction bases: 3. Germline loops: CDR1 SGHTA, CDR2 FQGNSA. The CDR3 length is 13 residues. DNA of the CDR3: TGTGCCAGCGGACAGGGGGCAGGAGAGACCCAGTACTTC. Amino acids: CASGQGAGETQYF.

The rearrangement uses TRBV28 and TRBJ2-6, with 7 bases fitting TRBD1. Germline-derived CDR1 and CDR2 are MDHEN and SYDVKM. With V trimmed by 5 bases and J by 3 bases, 7 bases remained unmatched. The CDR3 spans 16 residues. CDR3 amino acids: CASSLPRGFGANVLTF. CDR3 coding DNA: TGTGCCAGCAGTCTACCCAGGGGGTTTGGGGCCAACGTCCTGACTTTC.

The genes are TRBV11-3 and TRBJ2-5, with 12 positions matching TRBD2. The CDR3 length is 18 residues. The J segment lost 1 base and the V segment lost 1 base, leaving 7 bases of the junction unmatched. Germline V gene data show CDR1 as SGHNT and CDR2 as YENEEA. The CDR3 region has the DNA TGTGCCAGCAGCTTAGGGCGACTAGCGGGGGCCTCCCAAGAGACCCAGTACTTC. Residues: CASSLGRLAGASQETQYF.

The chain is built from TRBV5-6 and TRBJ1-1; D possibly corresponds to TRBD1 (5 bases). This CDR3 has 15 amino acids. With 4 bases removed from V and 0 bases from J, the gap between germline ends came to 13 bases. The germline CDR1 and CDR2 sequences are SGHDT and YYEEEE. The CDR3 region has the DNA TGTGCCAGCAGCGGAAGGGGCCGGATGAACACTGAAGCTTTCTTT. It codes for CASSGRGRMNTEAFF.

The CDR3 here is CASSLQQGQYEQYF. The CDR3 DNA is TGTGCCAGCAGCTTACAACAGGGGCAATACGAGCAGTACTTC. V gene TRBV7-9 combines with J gene TRBJ2-7; TRBD1 aligns across 7 bases. CDR3 length: 14 residues. With 2 bases clipped from V and 4 bases from J, the junction kept 5 bases outside the gene matches. Germline CDR1 reads SEHNR; CDR2 reads FQNEAQ (reference sequence).

The chain recombines TRBV7-9 with TRBJ2-5, with 10 bases that match TRBD1. The germline V gene encodes CDR1 SEHNR and CDR2 FQNEAQ (reference sequence). V shed 2 bases, J shed 1 base, and the junction held 4 bases outside the gene matches. The CDR3 runs to 16 residues. The CDR3, as DNA: TGTGCCAGCAGCTTACGGAGGACAGGGGGCCAAGAGACCCAGTACTTC. Translated: CASSLRRTGGQETQYF.

V and J are TRBV28 and TRBJ2-7, with 9 bases lining up with TRBD1. Germline V gene sequence: CDR1 MDHEN, CDR2 SYDVKM. This CDR3 is 13 amino acids long. Germline trimming cut 9 bases from V and 5 bases from J; bases unmatched to any gene: 8. CDR3 loop: CASINRGRDEQYF. CDR3 bases: TGTGCCAGTATCAACAGGGGGCGGGACGAGCAGTACTTC.

This chain connects TRBV10-2 to TRBJ2-5; D unclear. In germline, CDR1 is WSHSY, CDR2 SAAADI. This CDR3 contains 13 residues. V was trimmed by 9 bases and J by 2 bases, leaving 13 bases between them. The DNA of the CDR3 is TGCGCCAGTCGTAGTACCCAACAAGAGACCCAGTACTTC. Translation gives CASRSTQQETQYF.

J is TRBJ2-5 and V is TRBV24-1; TRBD2 aligns across 10 bases. The CDR3 is 17 amino acids. CDR1 and CDR2 from the germline V gene are KGHDR and SFDVKD. The junction had 13 bases not matched to a gene; V was cut back by 6 bases and J by 4 bases. The CDR3 DNA sequence: TGTGCCACCAGTCTCTCGTGGGCTAGCGGGGGAGGAGAGACCCAGTACTTC. Its protein product is CATSLSWASGGGETQYF.

The chain joins TRBV24-1 to TRBJ2-2; 8 bases map to TRBD2. Germline CDR1 reads KGHDR; CDR2 reads SFDVKD. The CDR3 consists of 17 residues. Losses at the gene ends were 3 bases for V and 4 bases for J; bases not matched to a gene: 9. The CDR3 sequence is CATSDRGGTTITGELFF. The CDR3 nucleotides are TGTGCCACCAGTGATCGGGGGGGGACTACCATCACCGGGGAGCTGTTTTTT.

This sequence joins TRBV11-2 and TRBJ2-7, with D possibly TRBD1 on 6 matching bases. Germline V CDR1 and CDR2: SGHAT, FQNNGV. The CDR3 extends over 13 amino acids. V was shortened by 1 base and J by 2 bases, with 6 bases between the two germline ends. CDR3 region: CASSLGGPYEQYF. DNA of the CDR3: TGTGCCAGCAGCTTAGGGGGGCCCTACGAGCAGTACTTC.

The genes are TRBV5-1 and TRBJ1-2, with 9 bases that match TRBD1. Germline-derived CDR1 and CDR2 are SGHRS and YFSETQ. The CDR3 totals 13 residues. V lost 3 bases and J lost 8; bases outside the gene matches: 5. CDR3 in amino acids: CASSSGTGPGYTF. The CDR3 DNA is TGCGCCAGCAGCTCGGGGACAGGGCCCGGCTACACCTTC.

This chain joins TRBV18 and TRBJ2-3; 8 positions match TRBD1. This CDR3 has 15 amino acids. Trimming took 5 bases from V and 0 from J; bases not matched to a gene: 4. CDR1 KGHSH and CDR2 LQKENI come from the germline V gene. The chain's CDR3 is CASSIGQGSTDTQYF. CDR3 DNA: TGTGCCAGCTCAATCGGACAGGGTAGCACAGATACGCAGTATTTT.

V usage is TRBV2 and J usage is TRBJ2-5; 14 bases align to TRBD2. Losses at the gene ends were 6 bases for V and 1 base for J; bases not matched to a gene: 10. CDR1 and CDR2 from the germline V gene are SNHLY and FYNNEI. This CDR3 comprises 18 residues. The CDR3 nucleotides read TGTGCCAGCAGGGCTCCCGGGACTAGCGGGGGCCGCCAAGAGACCCAGTACTTC. Protein: CASRAPGTSGGRQETQYF.

The chain links TRBV7-6 to TRBJ2-3, with D hard to call. The CDR3 runs to 16 residues. V dropped 5 bases and J dropped 0 bases, with 15 bases sitting between them. Germline V gene sequence: CDR1 SGHVS, CDR2 FNYEAQ. The CDR3 DNA follows: TGTGCCAGCAGCCCGTACACCGGAGCTAGCACAGATACGCAGTATTTT. It codes for CASSPYTGASTDTQYF.

In DNA, the CDR3 is TGTGCCAGTAGTTTAGGACAGGGCTACTATAATTCACCCCTCCACTTT. Encoded protein: CASSLGQGYYNSPLHF. This chain uses TRBV19 with TRBJ1-6; TRBD1 matches 8 bases. V lost 5 bases, J lost 3 bases, and 6 bases stayed unmatched. The CDR3 has 16 residues. Germline V CDR1 and CDR2: LNHDA, SQIVND (reference sequence).

The CDR3, as DNA: TGTGCCAGCAGCGTACTAGTGACGTACACTGAAGCTTTCTTT. Its protein product is CASSVLVTYTEAFF. This chain joins TRBV7-2 and TRBJ1-1, with D unresolved. The V gene lost 5 bases and the J gene lost 3 bases, with 13 bases spanning the gap. The CDR3 has 14 amino acids. The germline CDR1 and CDR2 sequences are SGHTA and FQGNSA.

This clone has just one count. J is TRBJ2-5 and V is TRBV15; 11 positions match TRBD2. Trimming took 0 bases from V and 2 from J; bases not matched to a gene: 5. This CDR3 comprises 17 residues. Germline V gene data show CDR1 as LNHNV and CDR2 as YYDKDF (reference sequence). For the CDR3, the DNA is TGTGCCACCAGCAGAGATCGGCTAGCGGGGGGACAAGAGACCCAGTACTTC. This gives the protein CATSRDRLAGGQETQYF.

The chain has TRBV5-8 and TRBJ1-2, with TRBD1 identical over 8 bases. Per germline, CDR1 SGHTS and CDR2 YDEGEE. V lost 3 bases and J lost 9; bases outside the gene matches: 13. The CDR3 has 15 residues. The CDR3 loop is CASSCDLGQGLCYTF. CDR3 sequence (DNA): TGTGCCAGCAGCTGCGATTTAGGACAGGGCCTCTGCTACACCTTC.

This clone occurred once. This chain connects TRBV28 to TRBJ1-6; a possible D gene is TRBD1 (5 bases). There are 14 residues in the CDR3. Germline CDR1 and CDR2: MDHEN and SYDVKM. The V end lost 3 bases, the J end lost 4 bases, and 7 bases lay between the germline ends. The CDR3, as DNA: TGTGCCAGCAGTTTTGGACAATATAATTCACCCCTCCACTTT. It yields the protein CASSFGQYNSPLHF. The full variable domain, rest sourced from reference TRBV28 and TRBJ1-6, is DVKVTQSSRYLVKRTGEKVFLECVQDMDHENMFWYRQDPGLGLRLIYFSYDVKMKEKGDIPEGYSVSREKKERFSLILESASTNQTSMYLCASSFGQYNSPLHFGNGTRLTVT.

The chain joins TRBV6-4 to TRBJ2-6; 11 nucleotides agree with TRBD1. The length of the CDR3 is 17 residues. Looked up from germline, CDR1 is MRHNA and CDR2 is SNTAGT. V lost 2 bases to trimming and J lost 4 bases; unmatched junction nucleotides: 4. Here the CDR3 DNA reads TGTGCCAGCAGTGACGGGACAGGGGGTGCCGGGGCCAACGTCCTGACTTTC. Amino acids: CASSDGTGGAGANVLTF.